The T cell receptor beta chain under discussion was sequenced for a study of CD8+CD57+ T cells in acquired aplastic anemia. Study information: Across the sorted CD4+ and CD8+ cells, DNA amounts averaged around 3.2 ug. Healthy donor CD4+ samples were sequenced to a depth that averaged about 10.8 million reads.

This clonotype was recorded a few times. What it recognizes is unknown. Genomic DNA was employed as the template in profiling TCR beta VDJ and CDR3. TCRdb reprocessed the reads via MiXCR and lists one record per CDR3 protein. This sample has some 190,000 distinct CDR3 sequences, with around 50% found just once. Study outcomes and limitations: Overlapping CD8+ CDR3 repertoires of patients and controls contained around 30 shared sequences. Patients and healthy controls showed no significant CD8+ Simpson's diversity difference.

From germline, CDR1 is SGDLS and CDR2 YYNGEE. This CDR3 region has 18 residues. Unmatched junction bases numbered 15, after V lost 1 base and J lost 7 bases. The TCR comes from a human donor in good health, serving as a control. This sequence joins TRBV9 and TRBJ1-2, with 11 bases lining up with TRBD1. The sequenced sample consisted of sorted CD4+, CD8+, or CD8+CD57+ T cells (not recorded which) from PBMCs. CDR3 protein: CASSVSSGQGDGSGGYTF. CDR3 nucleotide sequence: TGTGCCAGCAGCGTATCATCGGGACAGGGGGACGGTTCGGGTGGCTACACCTTC.